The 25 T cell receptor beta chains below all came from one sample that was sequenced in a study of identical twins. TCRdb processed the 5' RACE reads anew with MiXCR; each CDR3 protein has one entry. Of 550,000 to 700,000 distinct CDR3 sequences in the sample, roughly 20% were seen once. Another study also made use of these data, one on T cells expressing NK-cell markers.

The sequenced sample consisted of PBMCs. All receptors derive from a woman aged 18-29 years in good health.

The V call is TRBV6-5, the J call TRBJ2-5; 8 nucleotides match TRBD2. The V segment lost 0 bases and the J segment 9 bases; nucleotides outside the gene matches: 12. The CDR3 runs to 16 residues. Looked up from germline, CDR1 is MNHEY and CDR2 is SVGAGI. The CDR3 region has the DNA TGTGCCAGCAGTTACTCCCCCCCGGGACTAGGAACGCCCCAGTACTTC. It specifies CASSYSPPGLGTPQYF.

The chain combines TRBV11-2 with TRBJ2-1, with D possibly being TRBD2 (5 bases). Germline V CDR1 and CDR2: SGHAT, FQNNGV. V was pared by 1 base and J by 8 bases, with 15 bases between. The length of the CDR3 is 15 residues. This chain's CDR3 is CASSLARTSLYEQFF. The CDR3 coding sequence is TGTGCCAGCAGCTTAGCGCGGACTTCACTTTATGAGCAGTTCTTC.

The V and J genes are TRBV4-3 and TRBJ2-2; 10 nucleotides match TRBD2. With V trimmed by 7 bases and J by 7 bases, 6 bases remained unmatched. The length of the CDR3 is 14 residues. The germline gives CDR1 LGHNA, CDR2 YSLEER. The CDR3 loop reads CASKAEREGGELFF. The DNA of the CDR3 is TGCGCCAGCAAGGCGGAGCGGGAGGGCGGGGAGCTGTTTTTT.

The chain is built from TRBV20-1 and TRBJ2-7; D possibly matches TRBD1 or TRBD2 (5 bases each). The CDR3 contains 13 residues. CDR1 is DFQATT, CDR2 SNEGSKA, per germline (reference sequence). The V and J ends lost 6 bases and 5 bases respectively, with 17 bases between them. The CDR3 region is CSAPGTRGNEQYF. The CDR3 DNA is TGCAGTGCGCCCGGGACCAGAGGGAACGAGCAGTACTTC.

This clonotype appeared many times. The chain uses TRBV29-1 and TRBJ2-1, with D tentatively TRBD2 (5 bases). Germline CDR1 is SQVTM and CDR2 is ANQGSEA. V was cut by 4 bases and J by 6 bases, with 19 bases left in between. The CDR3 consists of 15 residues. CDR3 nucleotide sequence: TGCAGCGTTGTGAGAGTGGACTTCCTTGGCAATGAGCAGTTCTTC. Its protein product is CSVVRVDFLGNEQFF.

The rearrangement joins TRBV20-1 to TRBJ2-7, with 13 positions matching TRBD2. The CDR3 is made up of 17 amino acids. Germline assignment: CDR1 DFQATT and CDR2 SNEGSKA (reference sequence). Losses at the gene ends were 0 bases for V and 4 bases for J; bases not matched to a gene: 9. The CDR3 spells CSARDQTGLAGMYEQYF. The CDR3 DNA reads TGCAGTGCTAGAGATCAAACGGGACTAGCGGGGATGTACGAGCAGTACTTC.

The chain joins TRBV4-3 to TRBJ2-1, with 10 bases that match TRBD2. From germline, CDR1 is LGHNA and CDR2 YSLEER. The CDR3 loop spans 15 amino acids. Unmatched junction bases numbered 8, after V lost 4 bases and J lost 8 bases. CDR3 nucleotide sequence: TGCGCCAGCAGCCTTAGCGGGAGGATACAAGATGAGCAGTTCTTC. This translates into CASSLSGRIQDEQFF.

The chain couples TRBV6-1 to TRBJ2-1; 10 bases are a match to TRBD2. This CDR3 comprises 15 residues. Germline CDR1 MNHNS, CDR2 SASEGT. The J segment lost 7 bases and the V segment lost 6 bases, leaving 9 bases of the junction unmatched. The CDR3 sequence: CASSPSGSKGNEQFF. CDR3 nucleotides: TGTGCCAGCAGCCCTAGCGGGAGTAAGGGAAATGAGCAGTTCTTC.

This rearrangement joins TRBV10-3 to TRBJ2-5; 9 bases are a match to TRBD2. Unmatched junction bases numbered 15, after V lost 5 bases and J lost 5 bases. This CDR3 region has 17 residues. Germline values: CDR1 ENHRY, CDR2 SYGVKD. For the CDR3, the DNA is TGTGCCATCAGTTCCGGGACTAGCCGAAATGGCGGGGAGACCCAGTACTTC. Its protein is CAISSGTSRNGGETQYF.

CDR3 region: CASSILGRGGSTDTQYF. CDR3 in DNA: TGTGCCAGTAGTATTCTAGGGCGCGGGGGCTCCACAGATACGCAGTATTTT. V and J are TRBV19 and TRBJ2-3; possibly TRBD2 for D (7 bases). Trimming took off 3 bases at V and 2 bases at J, with 18 bases between the two ends. The CDR3 has 17 amino acids. Germline CDR1 reads LNHDA; CDR2 reads SQIVND (reference sequence). Variable domain in full (rest from reference TRBV19 and TRBJ2-3): DGGITQSPKYLFRKEGQNVTLSCEQNLNHDAMYWYRQDPGQGLRLIYYSQIVNDFQKGDIAEGYSVSREKKESFPLTVTSAQKNPTAFYLCASSILGRGGSTDTQYFGPGTRLTVL.

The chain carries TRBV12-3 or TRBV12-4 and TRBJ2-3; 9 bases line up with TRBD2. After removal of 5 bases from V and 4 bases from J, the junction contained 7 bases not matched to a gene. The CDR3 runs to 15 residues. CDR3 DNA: TGTGCCAGCAGTCCCTCCCTAGCGGGGTCAGATACGCAGTATTTT. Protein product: CASSPSLAGSDTQYF.

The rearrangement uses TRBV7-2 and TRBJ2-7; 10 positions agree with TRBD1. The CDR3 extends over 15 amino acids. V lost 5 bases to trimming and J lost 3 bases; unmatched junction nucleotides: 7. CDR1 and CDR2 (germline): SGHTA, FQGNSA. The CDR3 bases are TGTGCCAGCAGCACCAGACAGGGGGCTGTCTACGAGCAGTACTTC. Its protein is CASSTRQGAVYEQYF.

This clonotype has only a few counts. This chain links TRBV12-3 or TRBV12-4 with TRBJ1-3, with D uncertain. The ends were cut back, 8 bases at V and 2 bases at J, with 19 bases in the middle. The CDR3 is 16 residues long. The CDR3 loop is CASYPAGLAPGNTIYF. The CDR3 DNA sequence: TGTGCCAGCTACCCCGCCGGATTGGCGCCTGGAAACACCATATATTTT.

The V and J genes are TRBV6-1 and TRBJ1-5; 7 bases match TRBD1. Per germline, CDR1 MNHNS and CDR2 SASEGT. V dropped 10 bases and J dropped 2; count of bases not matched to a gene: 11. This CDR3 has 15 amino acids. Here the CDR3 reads CATNPEGAGNQPQHF. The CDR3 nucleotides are TGTGCCACTAATCCGGAGGGGGCAGGCAATCAGCCCCAGCATTTT.

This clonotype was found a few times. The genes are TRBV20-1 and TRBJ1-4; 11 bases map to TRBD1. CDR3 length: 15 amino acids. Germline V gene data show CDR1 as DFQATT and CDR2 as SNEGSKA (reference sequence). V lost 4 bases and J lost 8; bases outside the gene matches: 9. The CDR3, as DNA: TGCAGTGCTACGGACCCGGGACAGGGGGGGGAAAAACTGTTTTTT. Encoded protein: CSATDPGQGGEKLFF.

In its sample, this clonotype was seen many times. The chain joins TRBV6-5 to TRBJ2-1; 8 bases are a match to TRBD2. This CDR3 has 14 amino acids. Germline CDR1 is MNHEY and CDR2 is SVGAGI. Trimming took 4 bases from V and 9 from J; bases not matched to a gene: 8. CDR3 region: CASSLGGGLGEQFF. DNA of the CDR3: TGTGCCAGCAGTTTAGGCGGGGGGCTGGGTGAGCAGTTCTTC.

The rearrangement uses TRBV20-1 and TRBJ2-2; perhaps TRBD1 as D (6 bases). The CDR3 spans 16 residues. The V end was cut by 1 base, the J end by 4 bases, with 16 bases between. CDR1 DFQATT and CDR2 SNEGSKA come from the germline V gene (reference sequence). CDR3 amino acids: CSARAGRGIFTGELFF. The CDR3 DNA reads TGCAGTGCTAGAGCTGGAAGGGGGATTTTCACCGGGGAGCTGTTTTTT.

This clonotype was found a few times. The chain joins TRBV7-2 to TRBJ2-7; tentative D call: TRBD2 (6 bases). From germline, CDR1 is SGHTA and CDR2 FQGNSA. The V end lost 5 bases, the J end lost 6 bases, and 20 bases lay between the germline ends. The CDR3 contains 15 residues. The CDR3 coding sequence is TGTGCCAGCAGCACGTACCTAGCGTCCCCCACCGAGCAGTACTTC. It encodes CASSTYLASPTEQYF.

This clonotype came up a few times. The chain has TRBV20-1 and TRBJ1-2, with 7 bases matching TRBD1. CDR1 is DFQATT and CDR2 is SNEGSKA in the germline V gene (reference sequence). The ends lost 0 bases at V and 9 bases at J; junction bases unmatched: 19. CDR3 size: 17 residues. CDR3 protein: CSARDITDRRGLDSYTF. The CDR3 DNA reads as TGCAGTGCTAGAGATATTACGGACAGGCGGGGGTTAGATAGCTACACCTTC.

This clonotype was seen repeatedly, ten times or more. Written as DNA, the CDR3 is TGTGCCAGCACCTCCCCGGAAGTCGATGAGCAGTTCTTC. Its protein is CASTSPEVDEQFF. The chain recombines TRBV7-6 with TRBJ2-1; D ambiguous. The CDR3 sequence is 13 residues long. The V and J ends lost 7 bases and 8 bases respectively, with 15 bases between them. Germline CDR1 is SGHVS and CDR2 is FNYEAQ.

The CDR3 loop reads CASSPPNSEPDTQYF. CDR3 coding DNA: TGTGCCAGCAGCCCCCCGAATAGCGAGCCAGATACGCAGTATTTT. V usage is TRBV11-2 and J usage is TRBJ2-3; TRBD2 might be the D (5 bases). The V end was cut by 5 bases, the J end by 4 bases, with 16 bases between. This CDR3 spans 15 amino acids. The germline V gene encodes CDR1 SGHAT and CDR2 FQNNGV.

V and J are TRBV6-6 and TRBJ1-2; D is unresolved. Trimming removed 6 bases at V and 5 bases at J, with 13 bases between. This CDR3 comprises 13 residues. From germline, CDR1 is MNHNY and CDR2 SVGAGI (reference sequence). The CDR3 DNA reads TGTGCCAGCAGCCAGCCCCAGCAATATGGCTACACCTTC. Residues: CASSQPQQYGYTF.

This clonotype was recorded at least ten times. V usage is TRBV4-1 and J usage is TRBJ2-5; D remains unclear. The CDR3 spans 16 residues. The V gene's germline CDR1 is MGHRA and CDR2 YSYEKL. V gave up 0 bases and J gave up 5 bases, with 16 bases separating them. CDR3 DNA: TGCGCCAGCAGCCAAGAACCGTCCCTAGTTACGGAGACCCAGTACTTC. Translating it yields CASSQEPSLVTETQYF.

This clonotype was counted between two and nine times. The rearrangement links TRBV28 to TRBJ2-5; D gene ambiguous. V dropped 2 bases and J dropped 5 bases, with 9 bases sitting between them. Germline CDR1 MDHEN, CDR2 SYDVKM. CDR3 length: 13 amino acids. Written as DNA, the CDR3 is TGTGCCAGCAGTTTAGGGATGGCGGAGACCCAGTACTTC. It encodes CASSLGMAETQYF.

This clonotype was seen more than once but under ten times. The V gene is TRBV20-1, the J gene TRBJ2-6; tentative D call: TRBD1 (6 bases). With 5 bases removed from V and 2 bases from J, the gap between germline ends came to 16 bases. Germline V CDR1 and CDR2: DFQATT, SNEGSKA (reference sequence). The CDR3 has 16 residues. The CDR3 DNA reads TGCAGTGCTCCAAGACTACAGGGAACTGGGGCCAACGTCCTGACTTTC. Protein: CSAPRLQGTGANVLTF.